The 19 T cell receptor beta chains given below trace back to one sample, sequenced in a study of T cell clonotyping in hematopoietic cell transplantation. The protocol was immunoSEQ multiplex PCR, while the TCRdb copy is restricted to in-frame clones and leaves out a portion. Seen here are 20,000 to 25,000 clones, roughly 88% observed once, and the top ten hold around 4%. Time point in this sample: recipient sample about 28 days before transplant, after cytoreduction. The sample in question was peripheral blood mononuclear cells, obtained before stem cell transplant. The receptors shown here come from a man between 18 and 35 years old with biphenotypic leukemia. Some clones in this sample may be carry-over from other donors' samples.

V gene TRBV29-1 combines with J gene TRBJ2-1, with a weak D call TRBD2 (5 bases). V lost 7 bases and J 4 bases, leaving 11 bases between the germline ends. This CDR3 region has 12 residues. Per germline, CDR1 SQVTM and CDR2 ANQGSEA. CDR3 loop: CSAEGVYNEQFF. The DNA of the CDR3 is TGCAGCGCAGAGGGCGTGTACAATGAGCAGTTCTTC.

The chain joins TRBV6-6 to TRBJ1-2; D may be TRBD1 (6 bases). The CDR3 totals 13 residues. The V end lost 6 bases, the J end lost 3 bases, and 11 bases lay between the germline ends. The V gene's germline CDR1 is MNHNY and CDR2 SVGAGI (reference sequence). This CDR3 is CASRNRDHYGYTF. The CDR3, as DNA: TGTGCCAGCAGGAACAGGGATCACTATGGCTACACCTTC.

The V call is TRBV5-1, the J call TRBJ2-7; D is possibly TRBD1 (6 bases). The germline V gene encodes CDR1 SGHRS and CDR2 YFSETQ. The CDR3 sequence is 13 residues long. Trimming cost V 4 bases and J 2 bases, with 10 bases left between them. The CDR3 DNA reads TGCGCCAGCAGCACGGACAGTACCTACGAGCAGTACTTC. It specifies CASSTDSTYEQYF. Full variable domain (missing parts from reference TRBV5-1 and TRBJ2-7): KAGVTQTPRYLIKTRGQQVTLSCSPISGHRSVSWYQQTPGQGLQFLFEYFSETQRNKGNFPGRFSGRQFSNSRSEMNVSTLELGDSALYLCASSTDSTYEQYFGPGTRLTVT.

The chain employs TRBV14 and TRBJ1-5, with D hard to call. Per germline, CDR1 SGHDN and CDR2 FVKESK. The CDR3 spans 13 residues. The V end was cut by 3 bases, the J end by 0 bases, with 3 bases between. CDR3 nucleotides: TGTGCCAGCAGCCAGAATAGCAATCAGCCCCAGCATTTT. Translating it yields CASSQNSNQPQHF. Drawing the rest from reference TRBV14 and TRBJ1-5, the complete variable domain is EAGVTQFPSHSVIEKGQTVTLRCDPISGHDNLYWYRRVMGKEIKFLLHFVKESKQDESGMPNNRFLAERTGGTYSTLKVQPAELEDSGVYFCASSQNSNQPQHFGDGTRLSIL.

The chain is built from TRBV5-1 and TRBJ1-1; a possible D gene is TRBD1 (6 bases). Trimming removed 3 bases from V and 1 base from J, with 10 bases in between. The CDR3 runs 14 residues. Germline CDR1 reads SGHRS; CDR2 reads YFSETQ. The CDR3 DNA sequence: TGCGCCAGCAGCTCGGACAGCTCGAACACTGAAGCTTTCTTT. Protein product: CASSSDSSNTEAFF.

The chain recombines TRBV29-1 with TRBJ2-2; D not certain. From germline, CDR1 is SQVTM and CDR2 ANQGSEA. V dropped 7 bases and J dropped 8 bases, with 14 bases sitting between them. The CDR3 covers 12 residues. This chain's CDR3 is CSASRLRGELFF. For the CDR3, the DNA is TGCAGCGCCTCCAGGTTGAGGGGGGAGCTGTTTTTT.

The chain carries TRBV2 and TRBJ1-5; no clear D. Trimming left V 7 bases short and J 4 bases short, with 14 bases between. The CDR3 length is 14 residues. The germline gives CDR1 SNHLY, CDR2 FYNNEI. This chain's CDR3 is CASTYRERNQPQHF. The CDR3 DNA reads TGTGCCAGCACCTACCGTGAACGTAATCAGCCCCAGCATTTT.

The rearrangement joins TRBV7-9 to TRBJ1-2, with D possibly being TRBD1 (5 bases). V dropped 5 bases and J dropped 4 bases, with 14 bases sitting between them. This CDR3 has 14 residues. In germline, CDR1 is SEHNR, CDR2 FQNEAQ (reference sequence). The CDR3 DNA sequence: TGTGCCAGCAGCAACTCCGGGACGGCCTATGGCTACACCTTC. Translation gives CASSNSGTAYGYTF.

CDR3 DNA sequence: TGCGCCAGCAGCTTGGAGCAGCGGGGGGCCTCCTTGACCGGGGAGCTGTTTTTT. This translates into CASSLEQRGASLTGELFF. The rearrangement joins TRBV5-1 to TRBJ2-2; TRBD2 aligns across 9 bases. The CDR3 extends over 18 amino acids. Germline CDR1 and CDR2: SGHRS and YFSETQ. Trimming cost V 0 bases and J 5 bases; bases outside gene matches: 11.

This clone was detected only a few times. This chain uses TRBV30 with TRBJ2-7, with 8 nucleotides matching TRBD2. The CDR3 extends over 15 amino acids. Trimming took 4 bases from V and 4 from J; bases not matched to a gene: 12. Germline loops: CDR1 GTSNPN, CDR2 SVGIG (reference sequence). The CDR3 here is CAWTLPGLGAYEQYF. The CDR3 DNA reads TGTGCCTGGACTCTCCCGGGACTAGGCGCATACGAGCAGTACTTC.

This chain joins TRBV5-8 and TRBJ2-1; D is unresolved. V was cut by 0 bases and J by 0 bases, with 4 bases left in between. Germline CDR1 SGHTS, CDR2 YDEGEE. There are 14 residues in the CDR3. CDR3 sequence: CASSLGLSYNEQFF. CDR3 nucleotide sequence: TGTGCCAGCAGCTTGGGTCTCTCCTACAATGAGCAGTTCTTC.

The rearrangement uses TRBV13 and TRBJ1-2; TRBD1 is a possible D gene (6 bases). The CDR3 has 13 amino acids. Germline-derived CDR1 and CDR2 are PRHDT and FYEKMQ (reference sequence). V gave up 3 bases and J gave up 6 bases, with 11 bases separating them. CDR3 in DNA: TGTGCCAGCAGCTTCGAAAGGGGGAATGGCTACACCTTC. Protein: CASSFERGNGYTF.

The chain has TRBV5-4 and TRBJ2-5; a possible D gene is TRBD2 (5 bases). Germline assignment: CDR1 SGHNT and CDR2 YYREEE (reference sequence). Trimming left V 5 bases short and J 5 bases short, with 13 bases between. The CDR3 covers 13 residues. DNA for the CDR3: TGTGCCAGCAGGAGGGAGCCCCGGGAGACCCAGTACTTC. Translating it yields CASRREPRETQYF.

The chain carries TRBV27 and TRBJ1-5; D is perhaps TRBD1 (5 bases). V was pared by 2 bases and J by 10 bases, with 18 bases between. CDR3 size: 15 residues. Germline V gives CDR1 MNHEY, CDR2 SMNVEV (reference sequence). The CDR3 coding sequence is TGTGCCAGCAGTTTAGGACAAGGCCCTCTCTCTCCCCAGCATTTT. Encoded protein: CASSLGQGPLSPQHF.

The gene calls are TRBV6-5 and TRBJ1-2, with TRBD1 as a possible D gene (6 bases). The CDR3 covers 13 residues. V lost 6 bases to trimming and J lost 4 bases, with 12 bases between them. Germline V gene lookup returns CDR1 MNHEY and CDR2 SVGAGI. The CDR3 bases are TGTGCCAGCAGGGGCTCAGGGGTCTATGGCTACACCTTC. Amino acid sequence: CASRGSGVYGYTF.

J is TRBJ1-1 and V is TRBV5-6; D is unresolved. V dropped 2 bases and J dropped 11 bases, with 16 bases sitting between them. Germline V gene lookup returns CDR1 SGHDT and CDR2 YYEEEE. This CDR3 region has 13 residues. The CDR3 here is CASSFWGLDEAFF. CDR3 DNA: TGTGCCAGCAGCTTCTGGGGTCTGGATGAGGCTTTCTTT.

A few counts support this clone. Germline and junction disagree at one end, which may indicate a read error. This chain connects TRBV7-9 to TRBJ1-2; 8 bases fit TRBD1. The CDR3 sequence is 14 residues long. Germline V gives CDR1 SEHNR, CDR2 FQNEAQ (reference sequence). The CDR3 nucleotides read TGTGCCAGCAGCTCGCAGACAGGGGACCTACCTACGATATTC. Encoded protein: CASSSQTGDLPTIF.

The CDR3 sequence is CSVLGTSNTEAFF. The DNA for the CDR3 is TGCAGCGTTCTAGGGACATCGAACACTGAAGCTTTCTTT. The chain is built from TRBV29-1 and TRBJ1-1; perhaps TRBD1 as D (6 bases). CDR1 and CDR2 (germline): SQVTM, ANQGSEA. Trimming took 5 bases from V and 1 from J, leaving 11 bases between them. The CDR3 is 13 residues long.

This clone came up once. This rearrangement joins TRBV6-5 to TRBJ1-2, with 10 positions matching TRBD1. Germline V gene data show CDR1 as MNHEY and CDR2 as SVGAGI. This CDR3 spans 15 amino acids. Trimming at V came to 8 bases and at J to 8 bases, leaving 14 bases not matched to a gene. CDR3 loop: CASGTGTGVHGGYTF. As DNA, the CDR3 is TGTGCCAGCGGTACCGGGACAGGGGTACATGGAGGCTACACCTTC.